The next 25 T cell receptor beta chains were all read from a single sample in a study of cytomegalovirus exposure and HLA in healthy donors. The protocol was immunoSEQ multiplex PCR, while the TCRdb copy is restricted to in-frame clones and leaves out a portion. The sample holds about 97,000 clones; just under 95% are singletons and the top ten take 0.89%. Material: PBMCs. These receptors came from a woman under 30 in good health and CMV-seronegative.

The chain employs TRBV4-1 and TRBJ2-7, with 7 bases that match TRBD1. The CDR3 has 19 amino acids. From germline, CDR1 is MGHRA and CDR2 YSYEKL. The ends lost 0 bases at V and 1 base at J; junction bases unmatched: 15. Here the CDR3 DNA reads TGCGCCAGCAGCCAAGATGATAGACGCCCGGGACAGTATTCCTACGAGCAGTACTTC. Its translation: CASSQDDRRPGQYSYEQYF.

The genes are TRBV20-1 and TRBJ2-7, with D unresolved. This CDR3 is built from 11 residues. CDR1 DFQATT and CDR2 SNEGSKA come from the germline V gene (reference sequence). V lost 5 bases and J 2 bases, leaving 7 bases between the germline ends. The CDR3 nucleotides are TGCAGTGCTGGCAGAACCTACGAGCAGTACTTC. Its translation: CSAGRTYEQYF.

The V call is TRBV18, the J call TRBJ2-3; the D gene is possibly TRBD1 (6 bases). The CDR3 runs 18 residues. With 1 base removed from V and 5 bases from J, the gap between germline ends came to 22 bases. The germline V gene encodes CDR1 KGHSH and CDR2 LQKENI. The CDR3 loop reads CASSPRYLQGSPGDTQYF. The CDR3 nucleotides are TGTGCCAGCTCACCACGATACTTACAGGGTTCGCCAGGAGATACGCAGTATTTT.

Concerning this clone: A junction end diverges from the germline sequence, so it may reflect a read error. The genes are TRBV18 and TRBJ2-5; TRBD2 aligns across 9 bases. Looked up from germline, CDR1 is KGHSH and CDR2 is LQKENI. The CDR3 loop spans 16 amino acids. DNA of the CDR3: TGTGCCAGCTCCCCACCGGGACTAGCTTCGTTCGGGACCCAGTACTTC. Protein product: CASSPPGLASFGTQYF. Based on the CDR3 plus reference TRBV18 and TRBJ2-5, the full variable domain is NAGVMQNPRHLVRRRGQEARLRCSPMKGHSHVYWYRQLPEEGLKFMVYLQKENIIDESGMPKERFSAEFPKEGPSILRIQQVVRGDSAAYFCASSPPGLASFGTQYFGPGTRLLVL.

The J gene is TRBJ2-5, the V gene TRBV5-1; the match to TRBD1 covers 7 bases. There are 14 residues in the CDR3. The germline V gene encodes CDR1 SGHRS and CDR2 YFSETQ. V lost 0 bases, J lost 10 bases, and 9 bases stayed unmatched. CDR3 region: CASSLGQGSWDQYF. In nucleotides, the CDR3 is TGCGCCAGCAGCTTGGGACAGGGCTCATGGGACCAGTACTTC.

The J gene is TRBJ1-4, the V gene TRBV18, with TRBD1 matching over 9 bases. V lost 3 bases, J lost 6 bases, and 2 bases stayed unmatched. The V gene's germline CDR1 is KGHSH and CDR2 LQKENI. The CDR3 contains 14 residues. CDR3 nucleotides: TGTGCCAGCTCACCCCGGGACAGGGATGAAAAACTGTTTTTT. Amino acids: CASSPRDRDEKLFF.

V is TRBV6-1 and J is TRBJ1-5, with 7 positions matching TRBD1. V gave up 8 bases and J gave up 7 bases; unmatched junction bases: 11. CDR3 length equals 14 residues. Germline V gives CDR1 MNHNS, CDR2 SASEGT. CDR3 region: CASAPRQGGQPQHF. The CDR3 coding sequence is TGTGCCAGCGCCCCGAGACAGGGTGGCCAGCCCCAGCATTTT.

The chain links TRBV6-1 to TRBJ1-6; TRBD1 agrees at 8 bases. The ends lost 4 bases at V and 7 bases at J; junction bases unmatched: 6. Germline CDR1 reads MNHNS; CDR2 reads SASEGT. This CDR3 spans 15 amino acids. Written as DNA, the CDR3 is TGTGCCAGCAGTGCCTTTCGGACAGGGAATTCACCCCTCCACTTT. This codes for CASSAFRTGNSPLHF.

Here the CDR3 DNA reads TGTGCCAGCAGCTTAGGACAGGGAGCTAACTATGGCTACACCTTC. Translated: CASSLGQGANYGYTF. The chain employs TRBV5-5 and TRBJ1-2; 8 nucleotides align to TRBD1. Per the germline V gene, CDR1 is SGHKS and CDR2 is YYEKEE (reference sequence). This CDR3 region has 15 residues. The V segment lost 2 bases and the J segment 0 bases; nucleotides outside the gene matches: 3.

This chain uses TRBV7-2 with TRBJ2-7; TRBD1 matches 8 bases. Germline loops: CDR1 SGHTA, CDR2 FQGNSA. The CDR3 sequence is 17 residues long. Germline trimming cut 0 bases from V and 2 bases from J; bases unmatched to any gene: 9. CDR3 loop: CASSLALRGTGAYEQYF. The CDR3 DNA reads as TGTGCCAGCAGCTTAGCGTTGCGAGGGACAGGAGCCTACGAGCAGTACTTC. The full variable domain, rest sourced from reference TRBV7-2 and TRBJ2-7, is GAGVSQSPSNKVTEKGKDVELRCDPISGHTALYWYRQSLGQGLEFLIYFQGNSAPDKSGLPSDRFSAERTGGSVSTLTIQRTQQEDSAVYLCASSLALRGTGAYEQYFGPGTRLTVT.

The CDR3 spells CASSELGGGGGETQYF. As DNA, the CDR3 is TGTGCCAGCAGTGAACTTGGTGGCGGGGGGGGTGAGACCCAGTACTTC. The chain employs TRBV6-1 and TRBJ2-5; TRBD2 aligns across 9 bases. The CDR3 loop spans 16 amino acids. CDR1 MNHNS and CDR2 SASEGT come from the germline V gene. J gave up 5 bases and V 2 bases, and 9 bases lay outside the gene matches.

This rearrangement joins TRBV15 to TRBJ2-5, with D hard to call. The CDR3 is 14 amino acids. V was cut by 4 bases and J by 6 bases, with 15 bases left in between. Looked up from germline, CDR1 is LNHNV and CDR2 is YYDKDF (reference sequence). CDR3 protein: CATSMAHLEKTQYF. DNA of the CDR3: TGTGCCACCAGCATGGCCCATTTGGAGAAGACCCAGTACTTC.

This chain links TRBV7-9 with TRBJ2-3, with 9 bases aligning to TRBD1. Germline trimming cut 6 bases from V and 5 bases from J; bases unmatched to any gene: 12. The CDR3 is 16 amino acids. Germline CDR1 and CDR2: SEHNR and FQNEAQ (reference sequence). The CDR3 region has the DNA TGTGCCAGCAGACGGACAGGACAGGGGCGGGTAGATACGCAGTATTTT. Translating gives CASRRTGQGRVDTQYF.

The chain recombines TRBV28 with TRBJ1-4; D may be TRBD1 (5 bases). This CDR3 has 17 residues. Deletions cut 5 bases from V and 0 bases from J, with 16 bases between. Germline CDR1 and CDR2: MDHEN and SYDVKM. This CDR3 reads CASSGVGGDATNEKLFF. For the CDR3, the DNA is TGTGCCAGCAGTGGGGTGGGGGGTGATGCAACTAATGAAAAACTGTTTTTT. Full variable domain (missing parts from reference TRBV28 and TRBJ1-4): DVKVTQSSRYLVKRTGEKVFLECVQDMDHENMFWYRQDPGLGLRLIYFSYDVKMKEKGDIPEGYSVSREKKERFSLILESASTNQTSMYLCASSGVGGDATNEKLFFGSGTQLSVL.

V usage is TRBV27 and J usage is TRBJ2-1, with TRBD2 matching 9 bases. The germline V gene encodes CDR1 MNHEY and CDR2 SMNVEV (reference sequence). CDR3 length: 14 residues. Losses at the gene ends were 0 bases for V and 7 bases for J; bases not matched to a gene: 1. CDR3: CASSLSTSGNEQFF. The CDR3 DNA sequence: TGTGCCAGCAGTTTATCAACTAGCGGGAATGAGCAGTTCTTC.

The CDR3 nucleotides read TGCGCCAGCAGTCTGGCAGGGGGCAGCAATCAGCCCCAGCATTTT. Amino acids: CASSLAGGSNQPQHF. The gene calls are TRBV5-1 and TRBJ1-5; 8 nucleotides match TRBD1. Germline values: CDR1 SGHRS, CDR2 YFSETQ. V trimming: 5 bases; J trimming: 1 base; junction bases outside the gene matches: 5. CDR3 size: 15 residues.

In its sample, this clone was seen a few times. The chain recombines TRBV4-1 with TRBJ1-2; 7 bases are shared with TRBD1. CDR1 and CDR2 (germline): MGHRA, YSYEKL. The CDR3 has 14 amino acids. The V segment lost 3 bases and the J segment 6 bases; nucleotides outside the gene matches: 7. The CDR3 region has the DNA TGCGCCAGCAGCCATCCACAGGGGCGCGATGGCTACACCTTC. It translates to CASSHPQGRDGYTF.

The chain has TRBV27 and TRBJ2-3; 14 positions agree with TRBD2. CDR3 length: 18 residues. Germline V gene lookup returns CDR1 MNHEY and CDR2 SMNVEV (reference sequence). V gave up 5 bases and J gave up 7 bases; unmatched junction bases: 14. This chain's CDR3 is CASSTPGTSGGGKNTQYF. CDR3 nucleotide sequence: TGTGCCAGCAGTACCCCCGGGACTAGCGGGGGTGGGAAGAATACGCAGTATTTT.

The V gene is TRBV29-1, the J gene TRBJ2-2, with TRBD2 identical over 15 bases. Germline CDR1 SQVTM, CDR2 ANQGSEA. The CDR3 has 15 residues. With 5 bases clipped from V and 5 bases from J, the junction kept 3 bases outside the gene matches. CDR3 nucleotides: TGCAGCGTTCGCGGACTAGCGGGGGGGACCGGGGAGCTGTTTTTT. This sequence encodes CSVRGLAGGTGELFF.

The chain couples TRBV11-2 to TRBJ2-4; 11 positions match TRBD2. V lost 2 bases and J lost 11; bases outside the gene matches: 14. The CDR3 sequence is 17 residues long. In germline, CDR1 is SGHAT, CDR2 FQNNGV. The CDR3 loop reads CASSLSLAGGPPQVQYF. The CDR3, as DNA: TGTGCCAGCAGCTTATCGCTAGCGGGAGGCCCCCCGCAGGTTCAGTACTTC.

The chain links TRBV11-3 to TRBJ2-1; no reliable D call. This CDR3 contains 16 residues. V was shortened by 3 bases and J by 0 bases, with 12 bases between the two germline ends. Germline assignment: CDR1 SGHNT and CDR2 YENEEA. The CDR3 here is CASSFASASSYNEQFF. The CDR3 DNA sequence: TGTGCCAGCAGCTTTGCCAGCGCTAGCTCCTACAATGAGCAGTTCTTC. Drawing the rest from reference TRBV11-3 and TRBJ2-1, the complete variable domain is EAGVVQSPRYKIIEKKQPVAFWCNPISGHNTLYWYLQNLGQGPELLIRYENEEAVDDSQLPKDRFSAERLKGVDSTLKIQPAELGDSAVYLCASSFASASSYNEQFFGPGTRLTVL.

The genes are TRBV19 and TRBJ2-1; D possibly corresponds to TRBD1 (6 bases). Germline-derived CDR1 and CDR2 are LNHDA and SQIVND (reference sequence). V dropped 11 bases and J dropped 6 bases, with 14 bases sitting between them. There are 12 residues in the CDR3. DNA of the CDR3: TGTGCCCTGGGGGCGCCTGGCAATGAGCAGTTCTTC. Protein product: CALGAPGNEQFF.

This chain uses TRBV6-5 with TRBJ1-2; D remains unclear. Trimming took 2 bases from V and 4 from J, leaving 11 bases between them. CDR1 is MNHEY, CDR2 SVGAGI, per germline. This CDR3 spans 14 amino acids. The CDR3 here is CASSYRETGYGYTF. The CDR3, as DNA: TGTGCCAGCAGTTACCGAGAAACGGGCTATGGCTACACCTTC.

A word on this clone: One junction end disagrees with the germline gene, perhaps due to a read error. The chain employs TRBV7-2 and TRBJ1-3; unclear D gene. The CDR3 is made up of 18 amino acids. Germline V gives CDR1 SGHTA, CDR2 FQGNSA. Written as DNA, the CDR3 is TGTGCCAGCAGCTTAGTAGCGGTGGGCGGAGGCTCTGGAGACACCATATATTTT. Its translation: CASSLVAVGGGSGDTIYF.

This rearrangement joins TRBV5-1 to TRBJ2-3; 12 nucleotides match TRBD2. The junction had 6 bases not matched to a gene; V was cut back by 7 bases and J by 3 bases. Germline V CDR1 and CDR2: SGHRS, YFSETQ. The CDR3 consists of 15 residues. Here the CDR3 reads CASRTGTSGTDTQYF. CDR3 DNA: TGCGCCAGCCGAACCGGGACTAGCGGGACAGATACGCAGTATTTT.